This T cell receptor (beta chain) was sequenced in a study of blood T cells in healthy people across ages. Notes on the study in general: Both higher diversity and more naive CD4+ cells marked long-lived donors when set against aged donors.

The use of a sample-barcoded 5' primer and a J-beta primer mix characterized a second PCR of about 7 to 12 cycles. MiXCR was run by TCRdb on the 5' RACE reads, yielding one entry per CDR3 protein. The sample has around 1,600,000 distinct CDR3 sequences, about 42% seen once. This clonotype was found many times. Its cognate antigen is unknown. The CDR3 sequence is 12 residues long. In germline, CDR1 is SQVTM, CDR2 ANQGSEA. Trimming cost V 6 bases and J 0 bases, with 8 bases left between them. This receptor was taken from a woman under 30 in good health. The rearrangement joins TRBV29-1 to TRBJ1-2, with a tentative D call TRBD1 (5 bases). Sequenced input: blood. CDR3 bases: TGCAGCGTCCGGGGGTCTAACTATGGCTACACCTTC. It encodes CSVRGSNYGYTF. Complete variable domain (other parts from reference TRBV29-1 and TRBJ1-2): SAVISQKPSRDICQRGTSLTIQCQVDSQVTMMFWYRQQPGQSLTLIATANQGSEATYESGFVIDKFPISRPNLTFSTLTVSNMSPEDSSIYLCSVRGSNYGYTFGSGTRLTVV.